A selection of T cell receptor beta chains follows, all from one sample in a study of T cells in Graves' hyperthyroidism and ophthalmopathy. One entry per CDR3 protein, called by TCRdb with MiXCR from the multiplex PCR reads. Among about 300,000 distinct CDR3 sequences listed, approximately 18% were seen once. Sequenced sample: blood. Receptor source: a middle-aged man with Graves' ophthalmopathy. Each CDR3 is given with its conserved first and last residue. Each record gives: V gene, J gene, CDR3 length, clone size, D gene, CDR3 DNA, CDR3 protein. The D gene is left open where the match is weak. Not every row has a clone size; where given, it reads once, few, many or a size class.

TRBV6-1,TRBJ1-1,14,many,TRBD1,TGTGCCAGCATCCTAAGGACAGGGGCTACTGAAGCTTTCTTT,CASILRTGATEAFF
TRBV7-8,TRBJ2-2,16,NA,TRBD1,TGTGCCAGCAGCTTTCGGGGACAGGCCTTCATCGGGGAGCCGTTTTTT,CASSFRGQAFIGEPFF
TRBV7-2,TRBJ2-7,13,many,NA,TGTGCCAGCAGCTTACCTCCGCTTTACGAGCAGTACTTC,CASSLPPLYEQYF
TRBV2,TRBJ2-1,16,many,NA,TGTGCCAGCAGTCCCATTGAGGGGTTGTCCTACAATGAGCAGTTCTTC,CASSPIEGLSYNEQFF
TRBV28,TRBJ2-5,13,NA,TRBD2,TGTGCCAGCAATCCTAGCGGAGAAGAGACCCAGTACTTC,CASNPSGEETQYF
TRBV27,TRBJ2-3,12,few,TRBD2,TGTGGAACCGCGGGGACTAGCGGAAAGCAGTATTTT,CGTAGTSGKQYF
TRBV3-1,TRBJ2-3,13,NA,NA,TGTGCCAGCAGCCAAGAAGCTCCAGATACGCAGTATTTT,CASSQEAPDTQYF
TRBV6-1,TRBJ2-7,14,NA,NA,TGTGCCAGCAGTGAAGCAGGGTCAGATTACGAGCAGTACTTC,CASSEAGSDYEQYF
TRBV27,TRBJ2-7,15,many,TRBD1,TGTGCCAGCAGTTTCACCGGGACAGGCGACTACGAGCAGTACTTC,CASSFTGTGDYEQYF
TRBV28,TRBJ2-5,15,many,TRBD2,TGTGCCAGCAAAGCGGGAGCAACGTACCAAGAGACCCAGTACTTC,CASKAGATYQETQYF
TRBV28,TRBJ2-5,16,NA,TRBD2,TGTGCCAGCAGGATCGGGGGCAGGGGAGCGGGAGGGACCCAGTACTTC,CASRIGGRGAGGTQYF
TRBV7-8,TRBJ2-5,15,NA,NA,TGTGCCAGCAGCTTAGACGTCACGGGACCCGAGACCCAGTACTTC,CASSLDVTGPETQYF
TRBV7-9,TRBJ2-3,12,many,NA,TGTGCCAGCAGCTTAGGTACAGATACGCAGTATTTT,CASSLGTDTQYF
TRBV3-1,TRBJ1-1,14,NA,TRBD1,TGTGCCGGCAGGGCGGGGACAGCGAACACTGAAGCTTTCTTT,CAGRAGTANTEAFF
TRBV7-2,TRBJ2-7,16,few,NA,TGTGCCAGCAGCTTAGTAGCGGGTCAGGGGGCCTACGAGCAGTACTTC,CASSLVAGQGAYEQYF
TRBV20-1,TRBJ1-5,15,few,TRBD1,TGCAGTGCTAGAGTCGCGGGACAGGAAAATCAGCCCCAGCATTTT,CSARVAGQENQPQHF
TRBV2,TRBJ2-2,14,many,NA,TGTGCCAGCAGTGAAGCCCGACAGGCCGGGGAGCTGTTTTTT,CASSEARQAGELFF
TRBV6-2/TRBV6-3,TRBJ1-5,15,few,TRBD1,TGTGCCAGCAGATCAGGGACAGGGGGTGAACAGCCCCAGCATTTT,CASRSGTGGEQPQHF
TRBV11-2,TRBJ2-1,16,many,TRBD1,TGTGCCAGCAGCTTAGATGGGACAGAATTTTACAATGAGCAGTTCTTC,CASSLDGTEFYNEQFF
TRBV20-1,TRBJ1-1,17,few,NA,TGCAGTGCTATCCGGACCTACGGTTTTTTCCTCAACACTGAAGCTTTCTTT,CSAIRTYGFFLNTEAFF
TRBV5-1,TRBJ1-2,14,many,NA,TGCGCCAGCAGCTTGGGGTCCTTACCAGATGGCTACACCTTC,CASSLGSLPDGYTF
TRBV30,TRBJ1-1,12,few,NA,TGTGCCTGTGATACAGCGAACACTGAAGCTTTCTTT,CACDTANTEAFF
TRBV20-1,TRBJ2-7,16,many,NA,TGCAGTGCTAGAGACTCCCGCACTGGGACCAAATACGAGCAGTACTTC,CSARDSRTGTKYEQYF
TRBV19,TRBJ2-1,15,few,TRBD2,TGTGCCAGTAGTCGGGGGGTAAGCTCCTACAATGAGCAGTTCTTC,CASSRGVSSYNEQFF
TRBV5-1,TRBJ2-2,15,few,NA,TGCGCCAGCAGCTTGGGGACACCCAACACCGGGGAGCTGTTTTTT,CASSLGTPNTGELFF
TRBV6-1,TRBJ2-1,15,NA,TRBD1,TGTGCCAGTCTCCCCTGGGACAGGGTGAGGGGTGAGCAGTTCTTC,CASLPWDRVRGEQFF
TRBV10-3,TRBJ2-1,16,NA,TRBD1,TGTGCCATCAGCGCACTACAGGGGTTTAGCTGGAATGAGCAGTTCTTC,CAISALQGFSWNEQFF
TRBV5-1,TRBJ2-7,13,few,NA,TGCGCCAGCAGCGAGAGGGTTTCCTACGAGCAGTACTTC,CASSERVSYEQYF
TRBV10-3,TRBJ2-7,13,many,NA,TGTGCCTCGGCAGGGGGGTCGCTGTACGAGCAGTACTTC,CASAGGSLYEQYF
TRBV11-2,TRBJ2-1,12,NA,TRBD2,TGTGCCAGCAGCGCCATGGGGGGGGAGCAGTTCTTC,CASSAMGGEQFF
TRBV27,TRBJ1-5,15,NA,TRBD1,TGTGCCAGCAGTTTGGACGGGACAGGGGAACAGCCCCAGCATTTT,CASSLDGTGEQPQHF
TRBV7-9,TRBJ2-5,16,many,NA,TGTGCCAGCAGCCCTCCGTGGGTTCTCGAGGAAGAGACCCAGTACTTC,CASSPPWVLEEETQYF
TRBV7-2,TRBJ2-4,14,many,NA,TGTGCCAGCAGCTTACGGTTAACCAAAAACATTCAGTACTTC,CASSLRLTKNIQYF
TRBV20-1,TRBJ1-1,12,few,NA,TGCAGGGTGGGCCGGCCGAACACTGAAGCTTTCTTT,CRVGRPNTEAFF
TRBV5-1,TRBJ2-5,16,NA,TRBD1,TGCGCCAGCAGCTTGTATGGGACAGGGGCCTCCGAGACCCAGTACTTC,CASSLYGTGASETQYF
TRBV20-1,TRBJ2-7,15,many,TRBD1,TGCAGTGCTAGAGCTCTCCCGGGACAGAGCTACGAGCAGTACTTC,CSARALPGQSYEQYF
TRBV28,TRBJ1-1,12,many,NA,TGTGCCAGCAGCTCCATGAACACTGAAGCTTTCTTT,CASSSMNTEAFF
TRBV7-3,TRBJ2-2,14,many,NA,TGTGCCAGCAGCTTAACGTCGGGTGCCGGGGAGCTGTTTTTT,CASSLTSGAGELFF
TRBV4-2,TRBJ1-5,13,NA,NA,TGTGCCAGCAGCCAAGAGGCTGATCAGCCCCAGCATTTT,CASSQEADQPQHF
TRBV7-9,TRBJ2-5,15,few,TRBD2,TGTGCCAGCAGCTTAGAGTTACGGACTAGTCAGACCCAGTACTTC,CASSLELRTSQTQYF
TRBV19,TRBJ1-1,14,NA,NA,TGTGCCAGTAGTACGGCTCGACAGTCCTCCGGGGCTTTCTTT,CASSTARQSSGAFF
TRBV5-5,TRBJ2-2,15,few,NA,TGTGCCAGCAGCTTCGTGACAGTAAACACCGGGGAGCTGTTTTTT,CASSFVTVNTGELFF
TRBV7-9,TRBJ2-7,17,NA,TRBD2,TGTGCCAGCAGCGCAGGGACTAGCGGGACCTCCCACTACGAGCAGTACTTC,CASSAGTSGTSHYEQYF
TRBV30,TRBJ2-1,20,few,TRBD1,TGTGCCTGGACCGGACAGGGGGCTAACATCCATAACTTGTATGGCAGTGAGCAGTTCTTC,CAWTGQGANIHNLYGSEQFF